This TCR beta chain was observed in a study of blood T cell repertoires in COVID-19. This CDR3 spans 18 amino acids. J was trimmed by 5 bases and V by 3 bases; bases with no gene match: 18. Germline V lookup: CDR1 SGHAT, CDR2 FQNNGV. The method was immunoSEQ multiplex PCR; TCRdb's version includes in-frame clones alone and lacks a portion of them. The repertoire consists of 450,000 to 500,000 clones, with about 85% occurring once and the leading ten covering approximately 8%. The genes are TRBV11-2 and TRBJ1-1; TRBD1 matches at 7 bases. The TCR sequence derives from a woman aged 60-75 years who had recovered from COVID-19. Material: PBMCs or T cells enriched from blood (not recorded which). CDR3 DNA sequence: TGTGCCAGCAGCTTCTATGCCGGACAGGTGGGCGAGGGTACTGAAGCTTTCTTT. As protein: CASSFYAGQVGEGTEAFF.